This T cell receptor beta chain was sequenced in a study of cytomegalovirus exposure and HLA in healthy donors (dated by TCRdb to the late 2010s). With respect to the entire study: According to an earlier analysis of around 600 of the donors, about 170 million T cells yielded over 100 million unique TCR beta sequences and approximately 300 Gb of sequence data. In a later genetic analysis, genome-wide SNP genotypes for about 65% of the roughly 700 donors were used, and that subset was treated as a discovery cohort. Of the roughly 390 genotyped donors, over 65% fell in the genetic ancestry cluster associated with self-reported Caucasian donors. A later analysis re-examined previously published TCR beta repertoires from 600 to 700 donors and added high-resolution HLA genotyping to investigate patterns of TCR occurrence. The study combined high-throughput TCR immunosequencing, statistical association of individual TCRs with disease status, and machine learning to predict cytomegalovirus infection status. Typing coverage varied by locus: about 629-640 donors for A, B, C, DRB1 and DQB1; some 520 for DQA1; some 610 for DPA1; around 490 for DPB1. Four or five DR-DQ haplotypes were handled as single units for association and clustering because linkage in the cohort was strong. In the later analysis, no new phenotypic data were used to find candidate immune exposures; instead, reliance was placed on TCR beta sequences and their occurrence across donors. The study used immunosequencing to profile the T cell repertoires of approximately 690 subjects and linked those repertoires to cytomegalovirus serostatus. Among 398 genotyped donors of the cohort, an average of around 220,000 unique TCR beta nucleotide sequences was sequenced per donor, of which about 19% were non-productive. Every repertoire in the discovery cohort had been generated on one and the same sequencing platform. Donor age, sex, ethnicity and CMV serostatus were collected together with the repertoire data. HLA typing included class I and class II loci at four-digit resolution. The study was designed to test whether signatures of past pathogen exposure could be identified by cataloging public T cell receptors. An earlier analysis of approximately 640 of the donors applied high-throughput TCR beta sequencing to assess whether each TCR beta V gene segment acted as functional or pseudogenic. A separate validation cohort of approximately 120 different subjects was used in addition to the approximately 700-subject first cohort. Roughly 300 gigabases of sequencing data and around 80 million unique TCR sequences made up an early release that covered approximately 650 HLA-typed donors.

Points on this clone: It lacks a known antigen. Base-call qualities are not available, and no considerably larger clone is one nucleotide away.

There are 16 amino acids in the CDR3, from cysteine to phenylalanine inclusive. Kept here is only the CDR3 DNA, which spans 48 bases and is read in frame from base 1. V is cut back by 5 bases and J by 6 bases, with 7 bases in the junction unmatched. The germline V gene yields SGHTA for CDR1 and FQGNSA for CDR2. In total, roughly 670 healthy bone marrow donors made up the cohort. Cohort members were all nominally healthy when sampled, although unrecorded immune exposures were likely present. The donor was CMV seronegative and belonged to the group of 380 or so seronegative cohort members. A peripheral blood sample was collected from each donor, and TCR beta sequencing was performed on peripheral blood mononuclear cells. The Qiagen DNeasy Blood Extraction Kit was used to extract genomic DNA from the blood cell samples. Results and caveats for the whole study, not just this receptor: Presence/absence analyses assumed roughly uniform sequencing depth across donors, an assumption that may not hold. Across donors, most TCR sequences were observed very rarely, whereas some public TCRs were present in many individuals. Specific HLA alleles were associated with 15,000 to 20,000 TCR beta sequences at a false discovery rate of 0.05 in a later analysis. It was suggested by the authors that the approach could potentially be generalized to other disease states and immunological phenotypes. According to a later genetic analysis, donors in an Asian-associated ancestry cluster had fewer N-insertions in productive TCRs than the approximately 670-donor mean. In a later analysis, several top co-occurrence clusters were reported to appear linked to parvovirus B19, influenza, CMV and Epstein-Barr virus. In the study, some 160 TCR beta chains were listed as associated with cytomegalovirus. HLA typing was unavailable for some donors at each locus, so association tests used only the typed subset. In vitro tests confirmed that a few of the cytomegalovirus-associated TCR beta chains recognize cytomegalovirus antigens. Broadly in line with IMGT annotations, most TCR beta V segments showed up in productive rearrangements about 90% or about 30% of the time in an earlier analysis of under 700 of the donors. The only immune exposure information available for the cohort was CMV serostatus. In this cohort, only TCR beta chains were sequenced, and detectable features were limited by the absence of alpha or paired-chain data. A further reported finding was that TCR beta sequences accurately predicted the HLA-A and HLA-B alleles for most subjects in the first cohort. Cytomegalovirus status was reported to be diagnosed by the classifier with high specificity and sensitivity in both the original and validation cohorts. The earlier analysis of approximately 560 of the donors excluded some 16 rarely observed V segments, including chromosome 9 orphons, because counts were too low. A later analysis found that HLA-associated TCR beta chains were more clonally expanded and had lower generation probabilities than equally common non-associated chains. Some IMGT-functional V segments, including TRBV6-2 and TRBV6-3, could not be told apart with the 87-base-pair reads, so those segments were excluded. A cluster of highly shared sequence variants was judged likely to represent a technical artifact of the sequencing pipeline. An association between a missense DCLRE1C variant and V-gene and J-gene trimming of TCR beta chains was found in a later genetic analysis and replicated in an independent cohort. In a later analysis, TCR association rates were found to vary across HLA loci, with the most associated TCRs seen for DRB1 alleles and the fewest for HLA-C alleles. A later analysis found that most CMV-associated TCR beta chains appeared HLA-restricted, with HLA associations seemingly driven largely by CMV exposure. When HLA alleles, especially DR and DQ, strongly co-occurred, attributing TCR associations to individual alleles was difficult. Correlated functional status among segregating V segments might be attributable to linkage disequilibrium, but an unknown experimental factor could not be ruled out.

The method behind the library was the immunoSEQ multiplex PCR assay. A mixture of 60 forward primers for TCR Vbeta segments and 13 reverse primers for TCR Jbeta segments was used in the multiplex PCR. The CDR3 region of rearranged TCR beta genes was amplified from genomic DNA with a multiplex PCR assay. Amplified TCR beta libraries were sequenced as 87-base-pair reads on the Illumina HiSeq System. Under the source paper's analysis protocol: Across the 666 repertoires, a later analysis counted tens of millions of unique TCR beta chains, some 11 million of which were shared by at least two donors. To remove PCR and sequencing errors, raw reads were error-corrected and collapsed into unique sequences using a nearest-neighbor algorithm that merged closely related sequences. Alignment of CDR3 sequences to IMGT reference sequences was used to assign V, D and J gene segments. Each retained sequence needed at least a six-nucleotide match to both a V gene segment and a J gene segment. A rearrangement was called productive if the CDR3 had no stop codons and remained in frame with V and J, and every other rearrangement was called non-productive. Following IMGT convention, CDR3 was defined as the stretch from the second conserved V-encoded cysteine up to the conserved J-encoded phenylalanine. The earlier analysis of roughly 590 of the donors excluded any sequence lacking an unambiguous match to a single V gene segment. An earlier analysis of a few hundred of the donors classified V segments as functional when productive rearrangements were above 56.7% and as segregating when the standard deviation between donors was above 5%. A statistical classification framework was developed to diagnose cytomegalovirus status using the catalog of TCR beta chain sequences. In a later analysis, TCR nucleotide sequences were compared against IMGT/GENE-DB human TR gene sequences so that V and J genes could be assigned. Using the TCRdist pipeline, a later analysis assigned CDR3 sequences along with most-parsimonious VDJ recombination scenarios. In a later analysis, every TCR beta chain was defined by the combination of its CDR3 amino acid sequence and its V-gene family, and reads without a unique V-gene family were dropped. To address suspected cross-contamination and a sequencing artifact, a later analysis removed under 600 highly shared, low-generation-probability nucleotide sequences. For each public chain, a later analysis derived a clonal expansion index from normalized ranks of inferred template counts within each repertoire. Generation probabilities in a later analysis came from a VDJ recombination model fitted to out-of-frame rearrangements, and those results were checked against IGoR. A later analysis scored TCR-TCR, TCR-HLA and TCR-CMV co-occurrence with hypergeometric tests, applying a repertoire-size bias correction to TCR pairs. A later analysis estimated false discovery rates by permuting HLA or CMV assignments 20 times. A later analysis grouped co-occurring TCRs with DBSCAN, adding TCRdist sequence similarity when clustering within HLA-allele-positive subsets. For co-occurrence clustering, repertoires with fewer than 30,000 or more than 120,000 public chains were excluded, along with four to six repertoires with anomalous nucleotide sharing. Held by TCRdb, this immuneACCESS table contains in-frame sequences only and omits some clones. Under half of the omission traces to an unresolved V gene where checked; the cause of the rest is unknown. From that table come the V and J calls and clone size; the DNA was used to work out D and trimming. This sample holds a few hundred thousand clones; 80% to 95% were observed only once. About 1.5% of the sample comes from the top ten.

The source is a girl aged 2-10 years in good health and CMV-seronegative. The chain uses TRBV7-2 and TRBJ2-2; TRBD2 lines up with 12 middle nucleotides. The sequencing sample was made of PBMCs. DNA sequence: TGTGCCAGCAGCGTCCGGACTAGCGGGAAAGCCGGGGAGCTGTTTTTT. This gives the protein CASSVRTSGKAGELFF. The variable domain in full, with residues beyond the CDR3 obtained from the reference TRBV7-2 and TRBJ2-2 genes, is GAGVSQSPSNKVTEKGKDVELRCDPISGHTALYWYRQSLGQGLEFLIYFQGNSAPDKSGLPSDRFSAERTGGSVSTLTIQRTQQEDSAVYLCASSVRTSGKAGELFFGEGSRLTVL.